The clone carrying this T cell receptor (beta chain) was recorded at least ten times. Antigen specificity is unknown. The entry originates in a study of T cells in Graves' hyperthyroidism and ophthalmopathy. About the study: Peripheral blood collection took place at initial diagnosis, before any treatment.

The TCR beta CDR3 regions underwent amplification using RNA transcripts as the source. An initial round of RT-PCR targeting the TCR CDR3 relied on the HTBI primer set. TCRdb reprocessed the multiplex PCR reads via MiXCR and lists one record per CDR3 protein. The sample records 250,000 or so distinct CDR3 sequences, approximately 16% being singletons. Trimming pared 0 bases from V and 2 bases from J, leaving 11 bases between. This CDR3 is 15 amino acids long. The germline CDR1 and CDR2 sequences are SGDLS and YYNGEE. Study findings and constraints: Ophthalmopathy, as predicted by the model, came a median roughly 6.8 months after the prediction.

This receptor was obtained from a woman aged 45 to 65 with Graves' hyperthyroidism that later progressed to Graves' ophthalmopathy. The chain links TRBV9 to TRBJ1-1; TRBD1 might be the D (5 bases). Sequenced material: blood. This CDR3 is CASSVGGGSNTEAFF. CDR3 in DNA: TGTGCCAGCAGCGTAGGTGGGGGTTCAAACACTGAAGCTTTCTTT.